The 21 T cell receptor beta chains below all came from one sample that was sequenced in a study of cytomegalovirus exposure and HLA in healthy donors. A multiplex PCR was run with 60 Vbeta primers and 13 Jbeta primers. Measured with immunoSEQ multiplex PCR; TCRdb has only the in-frame clones, and not every one. The sample has some 140,000 clones; approximately 74% are singletons. Sequenced: PBMCs. Receptor source: a man in his late teens or twenties in good health and CMV-seronegative.

The chain has TRBV19 and TRBJ1-6; 9 bases map to TRBD1. The germline CDR1 and CDR2 sequences are LNHDA and SQIVND (reference sequence). The CDR3 has 15 residues. The junction had 2 bases not matched to a gene; V was cut back by 4 bases and J by 4 bases. CDR3 region: CASSRTGVYNSPLHF. CDR3 bases: TGTGCCAGTAGTAGGACAGGGGTGTATAATTCACCCCTCCACTTT.

This chain connects TRBV6-1 to TRBJ1-1; perhaps TRBD1 as D (5 bases). The V and J ends lost 7 bases and 3 bases respectively, with 15 bases between them. The CDR3 is 14 residues long. The germline gives CDR1 MNHNS, CDR2 SASEGT. The DNA for the CDR3 is TGTGCCAGCAAACAGCGCTGGGGGGACACTGAAGCTTTCTTT. Translated, it gives CASKQRWGDTEAFF.

CDR3 DNA: TGTGCCAGCAGCCAAGAACCAGGCTTCGGTTCCTACGAGCAGTACTTC. Its translation is CASSQEPGFGSYEQYF. V gene TRBV14 combines with J gene TRBJ2-5, with D unclear. Matching the DNA end better, TRBJ2-7 makes the J call doubtful. The CDR3 length is 16 residues. Per the germline V gene, CDR1 is SGHDN and CDR2 is FVKESK.

The chain has TRBV5-1 and TRBJ2-7; tentative D call: TRBD2 (6 bases). The V gene's germline CDR1 is SGHRS and CDR2 YFSETQ. V lost 6 bases and J 2 bases, leaving 18 bases between the germline ends. This CDR3 has 15 residues. The CDR3 region is CASNIPHWGAYEQYF. The DNA for the CDR3 is TGCGCCAGCAACATTCCTCATTGGGGGGCCTACGAGCAGTACTTC.

The V call is TRBV11-2, the J call TRBJ1-1; tentatively, D is TRBD1 (5 bases). The V gene's germline CDR1 is SGHAT and CDR2 FQNNGV. The CDR3 extends over 14 amino acids. The V end lost 3 bases, the J end lost 6 bases, and 14 bases lay between the germline ends. The CDR3 DNA reads TGTGCCAGCAGCTTGTTGATGGGGCTCGCTGAAGCTTTCTTT. Translated: CASSLLMGLAEAFF.

The CDR3 DNA sequence: TGTGCCATCAGTGACACTAGAGCGAACACCGGGGAGCTGTTTTTT. Amino acids: CAISDTRANTGELFF. The chain uses TRBV10-3 and TRBJ2-2, with D maybe TRBD2 (5 bases). The V gene's germline CDR1 is ENHRY and CDR2 SYGVKD. The length of the CDR3 is 15 residues. V was pared by 3 bases and J by 0 bases, with 8 bases between.

V gene TRBV13 combines with J gene TRBJ1-6, with 9 bases lining up with TRBD1. The V and J ends lost 4 bases and 2 bases, in that order; junction bases with no gene match: 6. CDR3 length: 17 residues. Germline loops: CDR1 PRHDT, CDR2 FYEKMQ (reference sequence). Here the CDR3 reads CASSSGDRGTYNSPLHF. The DNA of the CDR3 is TGTGCCAGCAGCTCGGGAGACAGGGGGACCTATAATTCACCCCTCCACTTT.

This sequence joins TRBV19 and TRBJ1-5, with D possibly TRBD1 on 5 matching bases. The CDR3 covers 15 residues. CDR1 and CDR2 (germline): LNHDA, SQIVND (reference sequence). The ends were cut back, 5 bases at V and 7 bases at J, with 18 bases in the middle. CDR3 DNA sequence: TGTGCCAGTAGTCAGAGTAGCGGGGGACGGCAGCCCCAGCATTTT. This encodes CASSQSSGGRQPQHF.

CDR3 DNA: TGTGCCAGCAGTAGCTACACCGGGGAGCTGTTTTTT. Translation gives CASSSYTGELFF. The chain combines TRBV28 with TRBJ2-2; no definite D call. The ends were cut back, 5 bases at V and 3 bases at J, with 4 bases in the middle. This CDR3 is built from 12 residues. CDR1 is MDHEN, CDR2 SYDVKM, per germline. The variable domain in full, completed from reference TRBV28 and TRBJ2-2, reads DVKVTQSSRYLVKRTGEKVFLECVQDMDHENMFWYRQDPGLGLRLIYFSYDVKMKEKGDIPEGYSVSREKKERFSLILESASTNQTSMYLCASSSYTGELFFGEGSRLTVL.

J is TRBJ2-2 and V is TRBV7-9; 11 bases agree with TRBD1. The V gene end was trimmed by 2 bases and the J gene end by 6 bases; junction bases not matched to a gene: 14. This CDR3 is 19 amino acids long. CDR1 is SEHNR, CDR2 FQNEAQ, per germline (reference sequence). This CDR3 is CASSLISGQGARGPGELFF. As DNA, the CDR3 is TGTGCCAGCAGCTTAATATCTGGACAGGGGGCGCGGGGCCCCGGGGAGCTGTTTTTT.

The J gene is TRBJ1-2, the V gene TRBV6-6; the match to TRBD1 covers 7 bases. Trimming at V came to 5 bases and at J to 3 bases, leaving 3 bases not matched to a gene. CDR3 length: 13 residues. Germline CDR1 and CDR2: MNHNY and SVGAGI (reference sequence). DNA of the CDR3: TGTGCCAGCAGTCCCCAGGGGGACTATGGCTACACCTTC. This encodes CASSPQGDYGYTF.

The chain joins TRBV27 to TRBJ1-5; 9 bases are shared with TRBD1. J gave up 6 bases and V 6 bases, and 6 bases lay outside the gene matches. Looked up from germline, CDR1 is MNHEY and CDR2 is SMNVEV (reference sequence). This CDR3 contains 14 residues. The CDR3 reads CASSSGQGSQPQHF. The CDR3 DNA follows: TGTGCCAGCAGCTCGGGACAGGGTAGTCAGCCCCAGCATTTT.

This sequence joins TRBV6-5 and TRBJ1-5; possibly TRBD1 for D (5 bases). The CDR3 has 14 amino acids. Germline CDR1 is MNHEY and CDR2 is SVGAGI. Trimming cost V 8 bases and J 6 bases, with 17 bases left between them. The DNA of the CDR3 is TGTGCCAGCCGCTCGAATGGGGGGGTTCAGCCCCAGCATTTT. It encodes CASRSNGGVQPQHF.

The chain employs TRBV5-1 and TRBJ2-1; 7 bases align to TRBD2. From germline, CDR1 is SGHRS and CDR2 YFSETQ. The CDR3 contains 15 residues. V lost 5 bases, J lost 3 bases, and 8 bases stayed unmatched. CDR3 bases: TGCGCCAGCAGTCGGGGGGACCGGGACTACAATGAGCAGTTCTTC. Translated: CASSRGDRDYNEQFF.

The V and J genes are TRBV5-1 and TRBJ2-1; TRBD2 matches at 9 bases. The junction had 5 bases not matched to a gene; V was cut back by 0 bases and J by 4 bases. CDR1 and CDR2 from the germline V gene are SGHRS and YFSETQ. CDR3 length equals 16 residues. The CDR3 loop is CASSLASSGEYNEQFF. In nucleotides, the CDR3 is TGCGCCAGCAGCTTGGCCTCTAGCGGGGAATACAATGAGCAGTTCTTC.

CDR3 residues: CASSYGEGMNTEAFF. DNA of the CDR3: TGTGCCAGCAGTTACGGGGAGGGCATGAACACTGAAGCTTTCTTT. The chain combines TRBV6-5 with TRBJ1-1; no firm D call. The CDR3 runs 15 residues. V gave up 2 bases and J gave up 0 bases, with 10 bases separating them. Germline CDR1 and CDR2: MNHEY and SVGAGI.

The J gene is TRBJ2-7, the V gene TRBV6-5, with 9 bases fitting TRBD1. The germline gives CDR1 MNHEY, CDR2 SVGAGI. The CDR3 length is 14 residues. V shed 5 bases and J 6 bases; nucleotides not matched to a gene: 8. The CDR3 sequence: CASSGRDRAPEQYF. As DNA, the CDR3 is TGTGCCAGCAGTGGCCGGGACAGGGCGCCCGAGCAGTACTTC.

This clone was counted between two and nine times. The chain combines TRBV27 with TRBJ2-7; no reliable D call. CDR3 length: 15 amino acids. Trimming stripped 1 base from V and 0 bases from J, with 10 bases between. CDR1 MNHEY and CDR2 SMNVEV come from the germline V gene (reference sequence). For the CDR3, the DNA is TGTGCCAGCAGTTTATATCCCTCTAGCTCCTACGAGCAGTACGTC. Its protein is CASSLYPSSSYEQYV.

This chain links TRBV2 with TRBJ2-5; D is unclear. The V end was cut by 1 base, the J end by 2 bases, with 8 bases between. Germline CDR1 reads SNHLY; CDR2 reads FYNNEI. The CDR3 spans 14 residues. The CDR3: CASSEDTVQETQYF. For the CDR3, the DNA is TGTGCCAGCAGTGAAGACACCGTGCAAGAGACCCAGTACTTC.

This chain connects TRBV5-1 to TRBJ1-1, with no clear D. The germline V and J ends were trimmed by 0 bases and 8 bases, with 11 bases remaining between them. The CDR3 totals 13 residues. Germline V gene sequence: CDR1 SGHRS, CDR2 YFSETQ. CDR3 DNA sequence: TGCGCCAGCAGCTTGGGGCCCAGTCCCGAAGCTTTCTTT. This sequence encodes CASSLGPSPEAFF.

The V and J genes are TRBV10-3 and TRBJ2-7; D is possibly TRBD1 (6 bases). The CDR3 totals 12 residues. V lost 4 bases to trimming and J lost 2 bases, with 6 bases between them. Looked up from germline, CDR1 is ENHRY and CDR2 is SYGVKD. CDR3 residues: CAISGTAYEQYV. The CDR3 DNA follows: TGTGCCATCAGTGGGACAGCCTACGAGCAGTACGTC.